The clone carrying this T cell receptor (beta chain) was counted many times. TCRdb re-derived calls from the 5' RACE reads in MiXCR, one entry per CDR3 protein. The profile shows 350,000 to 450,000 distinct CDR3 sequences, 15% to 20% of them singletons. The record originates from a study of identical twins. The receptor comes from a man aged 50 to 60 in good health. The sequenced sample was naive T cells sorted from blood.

CDR3 coding DNA: TGTGCCAGCAGCTCGCAGGGACTAGCGGGCCTCAAAAACATTCAGTACTTC. As protein: CASSSQGLAGLKNIQYF. The V call is TRBV7-8, the J call TRBJ2-4; the match to TRBD2 covers 12 bases. CDR1 is SGHVS, CDR2 FQNEAQ, per germline. J was trimmed by 3 bases and V by 4 bases; bases with no gene match: 7. The CDR3 covers 17 residues.